These 29 T cell receptor beta chains share one sample of origin, sequenced in a study of blood T cell repertoires in COVID-19. Sequenced by immunoSEQ multiplex PCR; TCRdb stores in-frame clones only, minus some. The sample records 200,000 to 250,000 clones, nearly 85% being singletons. The sample was peripheral blood. These receptors were taken from a woman in her twenties or thirties with COVID-19, enrolled during active disease.

The CDR3 here is CASSLAGGGEPQHF. For the CDR3, the DNA is TGCGCCAGCAGCTTGGCCGGTGGAGGGGAGCCCCAGCATTTT. The chain carries TRBV5-1 and TRBJ1-5; possibly TRBD1 for D (5 bases). The CDR3 covers 14 residues. Trimming cost V 0 bases and J 8 bases, with 12 bases left between them. Germline CDR1 is SGHRS and CDR2 is YFSETQ.

The rearrangement links TRBV18 to TRBJ1-3; 10 positions agree with TRBD1. Germline assignment: CDR1 KGHSH and CDR2 LQKENI. V trimming: 5 bases; J trimming: 0 bases; junction bases outside the gene matches: 4. CDR3 length: 16 amino acids. CDR3 residues: CASSRGQGNSGNTIYF. The CDR3 DNA reads as TGTGCCAGCTCAAGGGGACAGGGGAACTCTGGAAACACCATATATTTT.

This clone has just one count. The chain joins TRBV6-2 or TRBV6-3 to TRBJ2-1, with 9 bases matching TRBD1. Germline V lookup: CDR1 MNHEY, CDR2 SVGEGT. This CDR3 has 16 amino acids. The V gene end was trimmed by 2 bases and the J gene end by 4 bases; junction bases not matched to a gene: 6. The CDR3 bases are TGTGCCAGCAGTTACACGGGACAGGGAAGGTACAATGAGCAGTTCTTC. Its protein product is CASSYTGQGRYNEQFF.

The chain links TRBV5-1 to TRBJ2-7; D gene unclear. The germline gives CDR1 SGHRS, CDR2 YFSETQ. This CDR3 spans 14 amino acids. Trimming removed 1 base at V and 0 bases at J, with 8 bases between. The CDR3 DNA reads TGCGCCAGCAGCTTGCCCGAGTCCTCCTACGAGCAGTACTTC. This gives the protein CASSLPESSYEQYF.

This clone has just a few counts. The rearrangement links TRBV19 to TRBJ1-1; possibly TRBD1 for D (5 bases). Germline V gives CDR1 LNHDA, CDR2 SQIVND (reference sequence). V was cut by 5 bases and J by 6 bases, with 19 bases left in between. The CDR3 sequence is 15 residues long. CDR3 in DNA: TGTGCCAGTAGTGGTTTCGACAGAAGAAGAGCTGAAGCTTTCTTT. Its protein product is CASSGFDRRRAEAFF. Drawing the rest from reference TRBV19 and TRBJ1-1, the complete variable domain is DGGITQSPKYLFRKEGQNVTLSCEQNLNHDAMYWYRQDPGQGLRLIYYSQIVNDFQKGDIAEGYSVSREKKESFPLTVTSAQKNPTAFYLCASSGFDRRRAEAFFGQGTRLTVV.

The gene calls are TRBV7-9 and TRBJ2-1; possible D gene TRBD1, 5 bases. Trimming removed 4 bases from V and 10 bases from J, with 11 bases in between. CDR1 and CDR2 (germline): SEHNR, FQNEAQ (reference sequence). The CDR3 consists of 12 residues. DNA for the CDR3: TGTGCCAGCAGCTCCGACAGAGGCGAGCAGTTCTTC. It translates to CASSSDRGEQFF.

V gene TRBV9 combines with J gene TRBJ2-7, with 10 bases that match TRBD1. V lost 3 bases, J lost 6 bases, and 18 bases stayed unmatched. The CDR3 extends over 18 amino acids. Germline lookup yields CDR1 SGDLS and CDR2 YYNGEE. In DNA, the CDR3 is TGTGCCAGCAGCGCACACGCCGGACCGGGACAGGGGTTGGGCGAGCAGTACTTC. Its translation is CASSAHAGPGQGLGEQYF.

This clone appeared once. The chain combines TRBV5-1 with TRBJ1-1; D gene ambiguous. This CDR3 has 13 residues. In germline, CDR1 is SGHRS, CDR2 YFSETQ. V lost 4 bases, J lost 3 bases, and 10 bases lay in between. The CDR3: CASSLHGDTEAFF. The CDR3 DNA is TGCGCCAGCAGCCTCCACGGTGACACTGAAGCTTTCTTT.

The CDR3 protein is CASSTRTDYGYTF. CDR3 sequence (DNA): TGTGCCAGCAGCACCAGGACAGACTATGGCTACACCTTC. The chain links TRBV12-3 or TRBV12-4 to TRBJ1-2, with D possibly being TRBD1 (6 bases). With 6 bases removed from V and 3 bases from J, the gap between germline ends came to 11 bases. The CDR3 runs to 13 residues.

The rearrangement joins TRBV7-9 to TRBJ1-2; TRBD1 aligns across 9 bases. V trimming: 4 bases; J trimming: 8 bases; junction bases outside the gene matches: 5. Per the germline V gene, CDR1 is SEHNR and CDR2 is FQNEAQ (reference sequence). The CDR3 has 13 amino acids. This chain's CDR3 is CASSSRTGEGYTF. CDR3 sequence (DNA): TGTGCCAGCAGCTCGAGGACAGGGGAGGGCTACACCTTC.

The V gene is TRBV7-9, the J gene TRBJ2-7; TRBD1 might be the D (6 bases). In germline, CDR1 is SEHNR, CDR2 FQNEAQ (reference sequence). This CDR3 spans 16 amino acids. V shed 1 base and J shed 3 bases, with 16 bases lying between them. The CDR3 nucleotides are TGTGCCAGCAGCTTAGTCGCAGGGGCGGCTCTCTACGAGCAGTACTTC. This gives the protein CASSLVAGAALYEQYF.

V usage is TRBV29-1 and J usage is TRBJ1-4, with TRBD1 matching over 7 bases. Trimming at V came to 8 bases and at J to 8 bases, leaving 14 bases not matched to a gene. From germline, CDR1 is SQVTM and CDR2 ANQGSEA. The CDR3 extends over 14 amino acids. DNA of the CDR3: TGCAGCATGAGCGTCCGGGACAGCGGCGAAAAACTGTTTTTT. The encoded protein is CSMSVRDSGEKLFF.

The chain has TRBV18 and TRBJ1-4; perhaps TRBD1 as D (6 bases). CDR1 and CDR2 from the germline V gene are KGHSH and LQKENI. This CDR3 contains 21 residues. Trimming pared 0 bases from V and 0 bases from J, leaving 23 bases between. The CDR3 is CASSPPYPSPTGQATNEKLFF. The DNA for the CDR3 is TGTGCCAGCTCACCACCTTACCCCTCTCCGACAGGCCAGGCAACTAATGAAAAACTGTTTTTT. Full variable domain (remainder filled in from reference TRBV18 and TRBJ1-4): NAGVMQNPRHLVRRRGQEARLRCSPMKGHSHVYWYRQLPEEGLKFMVYLQKENIIDESGMPKERFSAEFPKEGPSILRIQQVVRGDSAAYFCASSPPYPSPTGQATNEKLFFGSGTQLSVL.

This chain joins TRBV5-4 and TRBJ2-2; 8 bases are shared with TRBD1. CDR3 length: 15 amino acids. J was trimmed by 7 bases and V by 5 bases; bases with no gene match: 10. The germline V gene has CDR1 SGHNT and CDR2 YYREEE (reference sequence). The CDR3 DNA reads as TGTGCCAGCAGTAGGGGACAGGATCGTAGCGGGGAGCTGTTTTTT. Its protein is CASSRGQDRSGELFF.

The genes are TRBV28 and TRBJ2-4, with TRBD2 as a possible D gene (7 bases). The CDR3 spans 13 residues. From germline, CDR1 is MDHEN and CDR2 SYDVKM. The CDR3 DNA is TGTGCTACCGGGGGGCCTGCCAAAAACATTCAGTACTTC. It specifies CATGGPAKNIQYF.

The genes are TRBV29-1 and TRBJ2-7; D possibly corresponds to TRBD1 (5 bases). The CDR3 loop spans 13 amino acids. Per the germline V gene, CDR1 is SQVTM and CDR2 is ANQGSEA. Between the trimmed V and J ends, which lost 2 bases and 7 bases, there was a span of 15 bases. The CDR3 DNA sequence: TGCAGCGTTGAAACCTCAGGGATTGGGGAGCAGTACTTC. It yields the protein CSVETSGIGEQYF.

This chain uses TRBV12-2 with TRBJ2-3; no check of the table's D call, TRBD2, against the DNA was made. TRBV12-2 counts as a pseudogene. The CDR3 is 16 amino acids. CDR3 DNA sequence: TGTGCAAGTCGCTTAGTACGGCGGGGGGCACCAGGCATAGAGTATTTT. Amino acid sequence: CASRLVRRGAPGIEYF.

This sequence joins TRBV11-3 and TRBJ2-7; a possible D gene is TRBD2 (7 bases). Germline CDR1 is SGHNT and CDR2 is YENEEA. The CDR3 is made up of 14 amino acids. With 5 bases removed from V and 1 base from J, the gap between germline ends came to 12 bases. CDR3 loop: CASSEGGASYEQYF. Here the CDR3 DNA reads TGTGCCAGCAGCGAAGGGGGGGCGTCCTACGAGCAGTACTTC.

This sequence joins TRBV11-2 and TRBJ2-1; 7 bases line up with TRBD2. J lost 0 bases, V lost 4 bases, and 6 bases had no gene match. The CDR3 extends over 16 amino acids. CDR1 SGHAT and CDR2 FQNNGV come from the germline V gene. In nucleotides, the CDR3 is TGTGCCAGCAGCTCGTTGCGGGGGAGCTCCTACAATGAGCAGTTCTTC. Its protein is CASSSLRGSSYNEQFF.

This rearrangement joins TRBV15 to TRBJ1-5; no firm D call. The CDR3 is 15 amino acids. The germline V and J ends were trimmed by 0 bases and 3 bases, with 9 bases remaining between them. CDR1 and CDR2 (germline): LNHNV, YYDKDF (reference sequence). CDR3 DNA sequence: TGTGCCACCAGCAGAGATAACAGTTACAATCAGCCCCAGCATTTT. This encodes CATSRDNSYNQPQHF.

In the case of this clone: Different DNA sequences within this sample yield the same CDR3. This rearrangement joins TRBV7-2 to TRBJ2-2, with 10 bases lining up with TRBD1. Looked up from germline, CDR1 is SGHTA and CDR2 is FQGNSA. The CDR3 has 15 residues. The J segment lost 5 bases and the V segment lost 5 bases, leaving 5 bases of the junction unmatched. CDR3 loop: CASSPRTGGTGELFF. In DNA form, the CDR3 reads TGTGCCAGCAGCCCTAGGACAGGGGGGACCGGGGAGCTGTTTTTT.

The chain has TRBV6-4 and TRBJ2-3, with TRBD2 identical over 13 bases. V lost 2 bases and J lost 4; bases outside the gene matches: 3. Germline V gene data show CDR1 as MRHNA and CDR2 as SNTAGT. This CDR3 spans 16 amino acids. This CDR3 is CASSDGLAGDADTQYF. CDR3 DNA sequence: TGTGCCAGCAGTGACGGACTAGCGGGGGACGCAGATACGCAGTATTTT.

This chain links TRBV10-2 with TRBJ2-2, with D possibly being TRBD2 (6 bases). CDR3 length: 16 residues. CDR1 WSHSY and CDR2 SAAADI come from the germline V gene. V lost 3 bases and J lost 2, with 13 bases in between. The CDR3 region is CASSDAGRTNTGELFF. The CDR3 DNA reads as TGCGCCAGCAGTGACGCGGGACGGACTAACACCGGGGAGCTGTTTTTT.

V and J are TRBV28 and TRBJ2-3; the match to TRBD1 covers 8 bases. The CDR3 contains 14 residues. Germline values: CDR1 MDHEN, CDR2 SYDVKM. The trim removed 6 bases at V and 2 bases at J, leaving 4 bases unmatched. As DNA, the CDR3 is TGTGCCAGCAGGAAGGACAGGGCCACAGATACGCAGTATTTT. Its protein is CASRKDRATDTQYF.

The V call is TRBV6-2 or TRBV6-3, the J call TRBJ2-7; the match to TRBD1 covers 9 bases. Germline CDR1 MNHEY, CDR2 SVGEGT. V was clipped by 0 bases and J by 7 bases; unmatched bases: 4. The CDR3 consists of 14 residues. The CDR3 is CASSYSGTGSEQYF. In DNA, the CDR3 is TGTGCCAGCAGTTACTCCGGGACAGGGAGTGAGCAGTACTTC.

This clone came up a few times. This chain connects TRBV11-2 to TRBJ1-2, with D possibly TRBD1 on 5 matching bases. Germline CDR1 SGHAT, CDR2 FQNNGV. The CDR3 loop spans 14 amino acids. The germline V and J ends were trimmed by 3 bases and 2 bases, with 10 bases remaining between them. CDR3 DNA: TGTGCCAGCAGCTTTGGACATATAAACTATGGCTACACCTTC. Translated, it gives CASSFGHINYGYTF.

The chain uses TRBV2 and TRBJ1-1; a weak D match, TRBD1 (5 bases). Trimming left V 1 base short and J 6 bases short, with 18 bases between. The CDR3 has 16 residues. Germline V gives CDR1 SNHLY, CDR2 FYNNEI. CDR3 bases: TGTGCCAGCAGTGAAGTCCGAAAAGGGGTATCGGCTGAAGCTTTCTTT. Amino acid sequence: CASSEVRKGVSAEAFF.

The chain couples TRBV12-3 or TRBV12-4 to TRBJ2-7, with a possible D match to TRBD1 (5 bases). V lost 4 bases and J lost 2, with 9 bases in between. The CDR3 covers 13 residues. CDR3: CASSSPDTYEQYF. CDR3 coding DNA: TGTGCCAGCAGTTCCCCGGACACCTACGAGCAGTACTTC.

This chain links TRBV19 with TRBJ2-1; 9 nucleotides align to TRBD2. The V gene's germline CDR1 is LNHDA and CDR2 SQIVND (reference sequence). V gave up 1 base and J gave up 7 bases; unmatched junction bases: 17. CDR3 length: 19 residues. The CDR3 nucleotides read TGTGCCAGTAGTATAGGGGGTCCCCCGGCTAGCGGGGTGGGGAATGAGCAGTTCTTC. It specifies CASSIGGPPASGVGNEQFF.